Listed here are 14 T cell receptor beta chains from one sample, sequenced in a study of T-cell reconstitution after alpha-beta-depleted transplantation in children. Unique molecular identifiers were incorporated when the TCRbeta library was constructed. TCRdb passed the PCR reads through MiXCR, listing each CDR3 protein once. The sample holds about 580,000 distinct CDR3 sequences, 23% seen once. This sample comprised PBMCs, mostly from graft donor cells, obtained 360 days after TCRalphabeta/CD19-depleted stem cell transplant. These receptors all come from a boy younger than two who had a stem cell transplant for acute myeloid leukemia, so the T cells may come from the graft donor.

The rearrangement joins TRBV5-1 to TRBJ2-1; no definite D call. V dropped 4 bases and J dropped 0 bases, with 14 bases sitting between them. The CDR3 consists of 16 residues. Germline V CDR1 and CDR2: SGHRS, YFSETQ. For the CDR3, the DNA is TGCGCCAGCAGCCCTGACCCCGTAGGCTCCTACAATGAGCAGTTCTTC. It specifies CASSPDPVGSYNEQFF.

This clonotype came up a few times. J is TRBJ1-2 and V is TRBV18, with D possibly being TRBD1 (6 bases). From germline, CDR1 is KGHSH and CDR2 LQKENI. Trimming removed 1 base from V and 8 bases from J, with 20 bases in between. This CDR3 comprises 16 residues. CDR3 amino acids: CASSPRRDSGGAGYTF. CDR3 DNA: TGTGCCAGCTCACCACGCCGGGACTCCGGGGGCGCCGGCTACACCTTC. The complete variable domain, with remaining parts taken from reference TRBV18 and TRBJ1-2, reads NAGVMQNPRHLVRRRGQEARLRCSPMKGHSHVYWYRQLPEEGLKFMVYLQKENIIDESGMPKERFSAEFPKEGPSILRIQQVVRGDSAAYFCASSPRRDSGGAGYTFGSGTRLTVV.

This clonotype was seen ten or more times. The gene calls are TRBV10-3 and TRBJ1-3; D unclear. V lost 6 bases and J lost 0, with 9 bases in between. The CDR3 has 14 amino acids. Germline loops: CDR1 ENHRY, CDR2 SYGVKD. DNA of the CDR3: TGTGCCATCAGAAGCATAAGCTCTGGAAACACCATATATTTT. As protein: CAIRSISSGNTIYF.

This chain uses TRBV7-9 with TRBJ2-5; tentatively, D is TRBD1 or TRBD2 (5 bases each). V lost 5 bases to trimming and J lost 4 bases, with 8 bases between them. In germline, CDR1 is SEHNR, CDR2 FQNEAQ (reference sequence). This CDR3 spans 12 amino acids. CDR3 sequence reads: CASSPGAETQYF. The CDR3 DNA sequence: TGTGCCAGCAGCCCCGGGGCAGAGACCCAGTACTTC.

J is TRBJ2-7 and V is TRBV20-1; D is possibly TRBD1 or TRBD2 (5 bases each). V lost 4 bases and J lost 0, with 13 bases in between. CDR3 size: 14 residues. Per germline, CDR1 DFQATT and CDR2 SNEGSKA (reference sequence). CDR3 DNA sequence: TGCAGTGCTACAACCGGGACGGGCTCCTACGAGCAGTACTTC. Its protein is CSATTGTGSYEQYF.

The CDR3 coding sequence is TGTGCCAGCAGGCCGGCGGTCGATGGCACCGGGGAGCTGTTTTTT. Translated, it gives CASRPAVDGTGELFF. The gene calls are TRBV7-9 and TRBJ2-2; D remains unclear. The germline CDR1 and CDR2 sequences are SEHNR and FQNEAQ (reference sequence). The CDR3 has 15 residues. V lost 6 bases and J lost 4, with 15 bases in between.

This clonotype was counted ten times or more. The J gene is TRBJ2-2, the V gene TRBV7-8, with TRBD1 identical over 7 bases. This CDR3 spans 17 amino acids. V lost 1 base, J lost 3 bases, and 8 bases stayed unmatched. Germline V gene lookup returns CDR1 SGHVS and CDR2 FQNEAQ. The CDR3 protein is CASSLGVATGYTGELFF. Here the CDR3 DNA reads TGTGCCAGCAGCTTAGGGGTCGCGACAGGGTACACCGGGGAGCTGTTTTTT.

The table lists this clonotype with a few counts. The chain couples TRBV24-1 to TRBJ2-7; no reliable D call. This CDR3 comprises 13 residues. V lost 3 bases and J 3 bases, leaving 8 bases between the germline ends. Germline lookup yields CDR1 KGHDR and CDR2 SFDVKD. This CDR3 is CATSDSAGYEQYF. The CDR3 bases are TGTGCCACCAGTGATAGTGCCGGCTACGAGCAGTACTTC.

This clonotype was observed once. V usage is TRBV12-3 or TRBV12-4 and J usage is TRBJ2-5; 12 bases are a match to TRBD2. V trimming: 3 bases; J trimming: 1 base; junction bases outside the gene matches: 9. This CDR3 comprises 18 residues. CDR3 bases: TGTGCCAGCAGTTTCAGGTTGGGGACTAGCGGGTCCCAAGAGACCCAGTACTTC. Its translation: CASSFRLGTSGSQETQYF.

This clonotype was seen a few times. This chain connects TRBV20-1 to TRBJ2-1; 8 positions match TRBD1. The trim removed 7 bases at V and 10 bases at J, leaving 6 bases unmatched. In germline, CDR1 is DFQATT, CDR2 SNEGSKA (reference sequence). This CDR3 spans 11 amino acids. In DNA form, the CDR3 reads TGCAGTGGACAGGGGATAGGGGAGCAGTTCTTC. The encoded protein is CSGQGIGEQFF.

The chain is built from TRBV6-5 and TRBJ1-4, with D perhaps TRBD1 (5 bases). This CDR3 contains 13 residues. The V end lost 2 bases, the J end lost 8 bases, and 9 bases lay between the germline ends. Germline CDR1 is MNHEY and CDR2 is SVGAGI. In DNA, the CDR3 is TGTGCCAGCAGTTACGGGGAGGGGGAAAAACTGTTTTTT. Protein product: CASSYGEGEKLFF.

The sample holds many counts of this clonotype. The chain uses TRBV3-1 and TRBJ2-7; 9 bases map to TRBD1. Unmatched junction bases numbered 10, after V lost 4 bases and J lost 6 bases. The CDR3 runs 15 residues. Per the germline V gene, CDR1 is LGHDT and CDR2 is YNNKEL (reference sequence). DNA of the CDR3: TGTGCCAGCAGCCCCGGGACAGGGAATTACCGCGAGCAGTACTTC. It specifies CASSPGTGNYREQYF.

This clonotype was observed a handful of times. The V and J genes are TRBV28 and TRBJ2-2; D ambiguous. V lost 6 bases, J lost 1 base, and 9 bases lay in between. The CDR3 contains 14 residues. Per the germline V gene, CDR1 is MDHEN and CDR2 is SYDVKM. Here the CDR3 DNA reads TGTGCCAGCAGCCGGGTTCTGAACACCGGGGAGCTGTTTTTT. Amino acid sequence: CASSRVLNTGELFF.

The chain links TRBV24-1 to TRBJ1-1, with 7 bases matching TRBD1. Looked up from germline, CDR1 is KGHDR and CDR2 is SFDVKD. V shed 7 bases, J shed 3 bases, and the junction held 4 bases outside the gene matches. The CDR3 extends over 13 amino acids. This CDR3 is CATRTGRDTEAFF. For the CDR3, the DNA is TGTGCCACCAGGACAGGGCGCGACACTGAAGCTTTCTTT.